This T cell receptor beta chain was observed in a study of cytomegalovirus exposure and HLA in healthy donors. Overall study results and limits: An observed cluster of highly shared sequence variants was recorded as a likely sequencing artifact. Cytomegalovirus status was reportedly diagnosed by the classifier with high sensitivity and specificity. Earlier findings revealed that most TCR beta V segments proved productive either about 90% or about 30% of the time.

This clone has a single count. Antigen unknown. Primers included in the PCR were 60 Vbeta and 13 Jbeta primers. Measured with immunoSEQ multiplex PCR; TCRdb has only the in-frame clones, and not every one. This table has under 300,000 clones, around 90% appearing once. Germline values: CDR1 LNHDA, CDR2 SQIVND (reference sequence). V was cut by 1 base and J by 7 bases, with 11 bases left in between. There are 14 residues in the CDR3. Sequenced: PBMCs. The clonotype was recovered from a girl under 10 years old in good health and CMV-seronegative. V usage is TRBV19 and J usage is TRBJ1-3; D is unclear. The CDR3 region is CASSIALDLNTIYF. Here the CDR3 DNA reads TGTGCCAGTAGTATAGCCCTTGACTTGAACACCATATATTTT.